The T cell receptor beta chain described here comes from a study of shared clonotypes between healthy human individuals. The sorted-subset replicate PCRs were given about 210 ng DNA, which is about 29,000 T cell genomes. Repertoires were generated with immunoSEQ multiplex PCR, while TCRdb's copy carries only in-frame clones and drops some. Of hundreds of thousands of clones listed, 97% are singletons. This clonotype originated in a woman under 40 in good health. The specimen was naive CD4+ T cells sorted from blood. Subset indicated: CD45RA+ positively selected.

This CDR3 reads CASSSEAVTYNEQFF. CDR3 DNA: TGTGCCAGCAGCTCCGAAGCGGTTACTTACAATGAGCAGTTCTTC. The chain combines TRBV5-4 with TRBJ2-1; possible D gene TRBD2, 5 bases. Germline values: CDR1 SGHNT, CDR2 YYREEE (reference sequence). Trimming took 3 bases from V and 4 from J, leaving 14 bases between them. The CDR3 extends over 15 amino acids.